Below are 27 T cell receptor beta chains sequenced from a single sample in a study of cytomegalovirus exposure and HLA in healthy donors. Primers included in the PCR were 60 Vbeta and 13 Jbeta primers. Clones were read by immunoSEQ multiplex PCR, and TCRdb kept only the in-frame ones, dropping some. The sample has about 140,000 clones; about 75% are singletons. The source material was PBMCs. The receptors stem from a young man in good health and CMV-seropositive.

The chain joins TRBV18 to TRBJ2-6; TRBD1 aligns across 7 bases. After removal of 4 bases from V and 1 base from J, the junction contained 4 bases not matched to a gene. The length of the CDR3 is 16 residues. CDR1 is KGHSH and CDR2 is LQKENI in the germline V gene. CDR3 bases: TGTGCCAGCTCACGGGACAGCGCTTCTGGGGCCAACGTCCTGACTTTC. It encodes CASSRDSASGANVLTF.

This sequence joins TRBV7-3 and TRBJ2-2, with D possibly TRBD2 on 5 matching bases. This CDR3 spans 13 amino acids. Germline loops: CDR1 SGHTA, CDR2 FQGTGA. With 6 bases removed from V and 4 bases from J, the gap between germline ends came to 9 bases. The CDR3 region has the DNA TGTGCCAGCAGTCTAGAGGGCACCGGGGAGCTGTTTTTT. Amino acid sequence: CASSLEGTGELFF.

In its sample, this clone was seen a few times. The CDR3 DNA reads TGCGCCAGCAGCTTGGACCCCCTAGCGGCCCAATACAATGAGCAGTTCTTC. Encoded protein: CASSLDPLAAQYNEQFF. The chain carries TRBV5-1 and TRBJ2-1; the match to TRBD2 covers 7 bases. Per the germline V gene, CDR1 is SGHRS and CDR2 is YFSETQ. This CDR3 contains 17 residues. The ends lost 0 bases at V and 4 bases at J; junction bases unmatched: 10.

The chain links TRBV5-1 to TRBJ1-2, with D perhaps matching TRBD1 (5 bases). CDR1 and CDR2 from the germline V gene are SGHRS and YFSETQ. Trimming shortened V by 4 bases and J by 0 bases, and 13 bases separated the two germline ends. The CDR3 loop spans 15 amino acids. The CDR3 here is CASSPQGPSNYGYTF. The CDR3 nucleotides are TGCGCCAGCAGCCCGCAGGGCCCTTCTAACTATGGCTACACCTTC.

This rearrangement joins TRBV18 to TRBJ2-1, with a tentative D call TRBD1 (9 bases). The CDR3 runs 18 residues. In germline, CDR1 is KGHSH, CDR2 LQKENI. Trimming cost V 3 bases and J 1 base, with 19 bases left between them. The CDR3 nucleotides are TGTGCCAGCTCACCGCTAATAGCGGGACAGGGATCCTACAATGAGCAGTTCTTC. It encodes CASSPLIAGQGSYNEQFF.

This chain uses TRBV5-1 with TRBJ1-1, with a possible D match to TRBD1 (5 bases). Trimming stripped 4 bases from V and 1 base from J, with 14 bases between. Germline-derived CDR1 and CDR2 are SGHRS and YFSETQ. The CDR3 is 15 amino acids. For the CDR3, the DNA is TGCGCCAGCAGCGTTCTAGACAGAGGGAACACTGAAGCTTTCTTT. This encodes CASSVLDRGNTEAFF.

J is TRBJ2-7 and V is TRBV5-1; D call uncertain. The V gene's germline CDR1 is SGHRS and CDR2 YFSETQ. Trimming took off 0 bases at V and 6 bases at J, with 4 bases between the two ends. This CDR3 contains 11 residues. CDR3 residues: CASSLGGEQYF. The CDR3 bases are TGCGCCAGCAGCTTGGGAGGCGAGCAGTACTTC.

Regarding this clone: One junction end disagrees with the germline gene, perhaps due to a read error. The rearrangement uses TRBV6-4 and TRBJ2-1; possibly TRBD1 for D (6 bases). Per germline, CDR1 MRHNA and CDR2 SNTAGT. This CDR3 is 15 amino acids long. The CDR3 DNA follows: TGTCCCAGCAGTGAAGAGGGACACAACTACAATGAGCAGTTCTTC. This sequence encodes CPSSEEGHNYNEQFF.

As to this clone: The junction and the germline gene differ at one end; a read error may be behind it. The rearrangement uses TRBV4-1 and TRBJ2-1, with a possible D match to TRBD1 (6 bases). The CDR3 has 14 residues. In germline, CDR1 is MGHRA, CDR2 YSYEKL. As DNA, the CDR3 is TGCGCCAGCAACCAAGCTCTGGGGGCCAATGAGCAGTTCTTC. Translation gives CASNQALGANEQFF.

The chain is built from TRBV6-6 and TRBJ1-2; 7 positions agree with TRBD1. CDR3 length equals 13 residues. Germline assignment: CDR1 MNHNY and CDR2 SVGAGI (reference sequence). Trimming removed 6 bases from V and 8 bases from J; junction bases left unmatched: 9. This chain's CDR3 is CASSREQGRGYTF. CDR3 bases: TGTGCCAGCAGCCGTGAACAGGGGAGGGGCTACACCTTC.

The chain couples TRBV30 to TRBJ2-5; 9 bases align to TRBD2. The CDR3 length is 13 residues. Germline CDR1 and CDR2: GTSNPN and SVGIG (reference sequence). Trimming took 4 bases from V and 0 from J; bases not matched to a gene: 0. CDR3: CAWTSGDQETQYF. The CDR3 coding sequence is TGTGCCTGGACTAGCGGGGACCAAGAGACCCAGTACTTC. The whole variable domain, remainder taken from reference TRBV30 and TRBJ2-5, is SQTIHQWPATLVQPVGSPLSLECTVEGTSNPNLYWYRQAAGRGLQLLFYSVGIGQISSEVPQNLSASRPQDRQFILSSKKLLLSDSGFYLCAWTSGDQETQYFGPGTRLLVL.

This clone occurred a few times. The chain couples TRBV5-1 to TRBJ2-7; 9 bases line up with TRBD2. After removal of 4 bases from V and 4 bases from J, the junction contained 9 bases not matched to a gene. Germline V gene sequence: CDR1 SGHRS, CDR2 YFSETQ. The CDR3 runs 15 residues. The CDR3 is CASSLWTSELYEQYF. As DNA, the CDR3 is TGCGCCAGCAGCCTCTGGACTAGCGAGCTATACGAGCAGTACTTC.

This clone has only a few counts. This chain connects TRBV5-1 to TRBJ2-7; 10 nucleotides agree with TRBD2. Per the germline V gene, CDR1 is SGHRS and CDR2 is YFSETQ. V dropped 6 bases and J dropped 6; count of bases not matched to a gene: 6. There are 13 residues in the CDR3. The DNA for the CDR3 is TGCGCCAGCATCGGGACTAGCGAGGGCGAGCAGTACTTC. This gives the protein CASIGTSEGEQYF.

The chain is built from TRBV28 and TRBJ2-7; 10 nucleotides line up with TRBD2. The CDR3 has 16 amino acids. CDR1 is MDHEN and CDR2 is SYDVKM in the germline V gene. V was clipped by 5 bases and J by 6 bases; unmatched bases: 13. CDR3 loop: CASSAASGGDVCEQYF. In DNA, the CDR3 is TGTGCCAGCAGTGCGGCTAGCGGGGGAGACGTATGCGAGCAGTACTTC.

This clone is a singleton in its sample. The V gene is TRBV4-1, the J gene TRBJ1-1, with D possibly TRBD1 on 6 matching bases. Trimming removed 4 bases from V and 1 base from J, with 10 bases in between. CDR1 is MGHRA, CDR2 YSYEKL, per germline. The CDR3 has 14 residues. CDR3 sequence (DNA): TGCGCCAGCAGCCCTTCGACAGGGAACACTGAAGCTTTCTTT. The encoded protein is CASSPSTGNTEAFF.

This clone showed up just a few times. The chain links TRBV11-2 to TRBJ2-7, with 11 bases matching TRBD1. Germline assignment: CDR1 SGHAT and CDR2 FQNNGV. The junction had 8 bases not matched to a gene; V was cut back by 5 bases and J by 5 bases. The length of the CDR3 is 15 residues. The CDR3 spells CASSPGQGGLDEQYF. In DNA, the CDR3 is TGTGCCAGCAGCCCGGGACAGGGGGGGTTGGACGAGCAGTACTTC.

In this sample, this clone turned up a few times. CDR3 sequence: CASSEARQRVYEQYF. Here the CDR3 DNA reads TGTGCCAGCAGTGAAGCGCGGCAGAGAGTGTACGAGCAGTACTTC. The rearrangement links TRBV6-1 to TRBJ2-7; no clear D gene. The CDR3 extends over 15 amino acids. The germline V and J ends were trimmed by 0 bases and 4 bases, with 13 bases remaining between them. Per germline, CDR1 MNHNS and CDR2 SASEGT.

The chain links TRBV28 to TRBJ2-7; maybe TRBD2 (5 bases). Germline CDR1 and CDR2: MDHEN and SYDVKM. Trimming took 5 bases from V and 3 from J, leaving 11 bases between them. This CDR3 has 13 residues. The CDR3 spells CASSETKDYEQYF. CDR3 DNA: TGTGCCAGCAGTGAGACTAAAGACTACGAGCAGTACTTC. The whole variable domain, remainder taken from reference TRBV28 and TRBJ2-7, is DVKVTQSSRYLVKRTGEKVFLECVQDMDHENMFWYRQDPGLGLRLIYFSYDVKMKEKGDIPEGYSVSREKKERFSLILESASTNQTSMYLCASSETKDYEQYFGPGTRLTVT.

The chain combines TRBV30 with TRBJ1-4, with 10 bases fitting TRBD1. The CDR3 totals 14 residues. V shed 5 bases and J 6 bases; nucleotides not matched to a gene: 6. The germline V gene encodes CDR1 GTSNPN and CDR2 SVGIG (reference sequence). CDR3 residues: CAWEGQGIDEKLFF. The CDR3, as DNA: TGTGCCTGGGAGGGACAGGGGATTGATGAAAAACTGTTTTTT.

The genes are TRBV30 and TRBJ2-1; D may be TRBD2 (6 bases). The CDR3 loop spans 15 amino acids. Germline V CDR1 and CDR2: GTSNPN, SVGIG (reference sequence). V was cut by 0 bases and J by 9 bases, with 18 bases left in between. This CDR3 reads CAWSVPLGIGGEQFF. The CDR3 nucleotides read TGTGCCTGGAGTGTCCCACTAGGAATCGGGGGTGAGCAGTTCTTC.

This sequence joins TRBV7-2 and TRBJ2-5; 10 bases are shared with TRBD2. This CDR3 has 15 amino acids. The junction had 7 bases not matched to a gene; V was cut back by 4 bases and J by 5 bases. Germline V gives CDR1 SGHTA, CDR2 FQGNSA. The CDR3 nucleotides read TGTGCCAGCAGCTACCAAGGACTAGCGGCGGAGACCCAGTACTTC. It encodes CASSYQGLAAETQYF.

A few counts support this clone. This rearrangement joins TRBV6-5 to TRBJ2-5; the D gene is possibly TRBD2 (5 bases). V dropped 6 bases and J dropped 4 bases, with 12 bases sitting between them. There are 13 residues in the CDR3. Germline V gives CDR1 MNHEY, CDR2 SVGAGI. CDR3 sequence: CASRLVGVETQYF. CDR3 bases: TGTGCCAGCAGATTGGTCGGGGTAGAGACCCAGTACTTC.

This rearrangement joins TRBV6-1 to TRBJ1-1; D is possibly TRBD1 (5 bases). The CDR3 extends over 13 amino acids. Germline V gives CDR1 MNHNS, CDR2 SASEGT. The germline V and J ends were trimmed by 6 bases and 7 bases, with 15 bases remaining between them. The CDR3 DNA is TGTGCCAGCAGCGGTGAGCAGGGAATTGAAGCTTTCTTT. It translates to CASSGEQGIEAFF.

The gene calls are TRBV28 and TRBJ2-1, with TRBD1 as a possible D gene (6 bases). The CDR3 runs to 14 residues. The germline V gene encodes CDR1 MDHEN and CDR2 SYDVKM. V lost 3 bases, J lost 9 bases, and 15 bases lay in between. The CDR3 nucleotides read TGTGCCAGCAGTTTCCGACAGGTTTGGGGTGAGCAGTTCTTC. Residues: CASSFRQVWGEQFF.

The rearrangement joins TRBV7-3 to TRBJ2-2, with D unresolved. The germline V gene encodes CDR1 SGHTA and CDR2 FQGTGA. There are 15 residues in the CDR3. The germline V and J ends were trimmed by 5 bases and 1 base, with 11 bases remaining between them. The CDR3 coding sequence is TGTGCCAGCAGCCCCACGATAGAGAACACCGGGGAGCTGTTTTTT. Protein sequence: CASSPTIENTGELFF.

The J gene is TRBJ2-1, the V gene TRBV7-3; TRBD1 aligns across 7 bases. The CDR3 covers 16 residues. J gave up 2 bases and V 5 bases, and 9 bases lay outside the gene matches. Germline lookup yields CDR1 SGHTA and CDR2 FQGTGA. The DNA for the CDR3 is TGTGCCAGCAGCCCCAACGGACAGGAAACCTACAATGAGCAGTTCTTC. It encodes CASSPNGQETYNEQFF.

The gene calls are TRBV5-1 and TRBJ2-5; 13 positions match TRBD2. V lost 5 bases, J lost 4 bases, and 8 bases stayed unmatched. The CDR3 runs 16 residues. From germline, CDR1 is SGHRS and CDR2 YFSETQ. The CDR3 loop is CASRPWTSGSGETQYF. CDR3 in DNA: TGCGCCAGCAGGCCCTGGACTAGCGGGAGCGGAGAGACCCAGTACTTC.